These 24 T cell receptor beta chains came from one sample sequenced in a study of shared clonotypes between healthy human individuals (dated by TCRdb to between 2020 and 2021). Preparation of the library involved the immunoSEQ multiplex PCR assay. TCRdb carries this immuneACCESS record with in-frame sequences only. Its versions omit some clonotypes, under half of them owing to an unresolved V gene in the studies checked, with the rest unexplained. The sample table shows millions of clones, and around 90% are seen once. 0.13% to 0.15% of the sample lies in the top ten. The source material was naive CD4+ T cells sorted from blood. Explained via the paper, the cell subset or site label denotes: CD45RA+ positively selected. The receptor set was obtained from a man younger than 30 in good health.

This chain links TRBV2 with TRBJ1-2; no clear D. There are 13 residues in the CDR3. CDR1 is SNHLY and CDR2 is FYNNEI in the germline V gene. The germline V and J ends were trimmed by 6 bases and 8 bases, with 16 bases remaining between them. CDR3 DNA: TGTGCCAGCAGCCCTGGGGAGGGCCGGGGCTACACCTTC. Translating gives CASSPGEGRGYTF.

The V and J genes are TRBV5-5 and TRBJ2-5; D is unresolved. The CDR3 spans 12 residues. Deletions cut 0 bases from V and 5 bases from J, with 5 bases between. Germline values: CDR1 SGHKS, CDR2 YYEKEE (reference sequence). The CDR3 region has the DNA TGTGCCAGCAGCTTGGTTTTTGAGACCCAGTACTTC. Its translation is CASSLVFETQYF.

The chain links TRBV5-1 to TRBJ1-4; D is unclear. The CDR3 loop spans 17 amino acids. Per germline, CDR1 SGHRS and CDR2 YFSETQ. The V end lost 4 bases, the J end lost 0 bases, and 16 bases lay between the germline ends. The CDR3 nucleotides are TGCGCCAGCAGCCCCCAAGGCGGAACCGCAACTAATGAAAAACTGTTTTTT. Protein sequence: CASSPQGGTATNEKLFF.

This chain uses TRBV29-1 with TRBJ1-1; D is undetermined. Germline CDR1 SQVTM, CDR2 ANQGSEA. Trimming pared 2 bases from V and 4 bases from J, leaving 20 bases between. CDR3 length: 16 amino acids. CDR3 amino acids: CSVEISEREVGTEAFF. The CDR3 nucleotides are TGCAGCGTTGAAATAAGCGAGAGGGAGGTTGGCACTGAAGCTTTCTTT.

This clone was recorded once. Other DNA variants within this sample encode the same CDR3. J is TRBJ2-7 and V is TRBV18; 7 bases line up with TRBD1. There are 14 residues in the CDR3. Trimming at V came to 0 bases and at J to 3 bases, leaving 2 bases not matched to a gene. CDR1 and CDR2 (germline): KGHSH, LQKENI. DNA of the CDR3: TGTGCCAGCTCACCACCAAACAGGGGCTACGAGCAGTACTTC. As protein: CASSPPNRGYEQYF.

As regards this clone: This CDR3 is also generated by other DNA sequences in the sample. The CDR3 DNA follows: TGTGCCAGCAGCCCAATGAACACTGAAGCTTTCTTT. Translation gives CASSPMNTEAFF. The genes are TRBV2 and TRBJ1-1; D is unresolved. The CDR3 has 12 residues. Germline lookup yields CDR1 SNHLY and CDR2 FYNNEI. With 6 bases removed from V and 0 bases from J, the gap between germline ends came to 5 bases.

This rearrangement joins TRBV18 to TRBJ1-3; the D is unclear. Germline V CDR1 and CDR2: KGHSH, LQKENI. Trimming stripped 3 bases from V and 2 bases from J, with 5 bases between. The CDR3 totals 13 residues. The CDR3 coding sequence is TGTGCCAGCTCACCCCTCCCTGGAAACACCATATATTTT. As protein: CASSPLPGNTIYF.

The chain carries TRBV28 and TRBJ1-3; D is uncertain. This CDR3 region has 15 residues. Germline loops: CDR1 MDHEN, CDR2 SYDVKM. V was trimmed by 4 bases and J by 0 bases, leaving 10 bases between them. The CDR3 DNA follows: TGTGCCAGCAGTTCTACCGGGTCCTCTGGAAACACCATATATTTT. This sequence encodes CASSSTGSSGNTIYF. The complete variable domain, with remaining parts taken from reference TRBV28 and TRBJ1-3, reads DVKVTQSSRYLVKRTGEKVFLECVQDMDHENMFWYRQDPGLGLRLIYFSYDVKMKEKGDIPEGYSVSREKKERFSLILESASTNQTSMYLCASSSTGSSGNTIYFGEGSWLTVV.

To note about this clone: Other nucleotide sequences in the sample specify the same CDR3. CDR3 residues: CASSLGLAAETQYF. The CDR3, as DNA: TGTGCCAGCAGCTTGGGACTAGCCGCAGAGACCCAGTACTTC. The rearrangement joins TRBV7-2 to TRBJ2-5; 9 bases line up with TRBD2. V shed 3 bases, J shed 4 bases, and the junction held 3 bases outside the gene matches. The CDR3 consists of 14 residues. Germline CDR1 SGHTA, CDR2 FQGNSA. Combining the CDR3 with reference TRBV7-2 and TRBJ2-5 gives the whole variable domain GAGVSQSPSNKVTEKGKDVELRCDPISGHTALYWYRQSLGQGLEFLIYFQGNSAPDKSGLPSDRFSAERTGGSVSTLTIQRTQQEDSAVYLCASSLGLAAETQYFGPGTRLLVL.

This chain links TRBV7-9 with TRBJ2-1; possible D gene TRBD1, 5 bases. Germline V CDR1 and CDR2: SEHNR, FQNEAQ (reference sequence). There are 16 residues in the CDR3. Trimming removed 4 bases from V and 9 bases from J, with 22 bases in between. The CDR3 sequence: CASSSLQGKLLGEQFF. In nucleotides, the CDR3 is TGTGCCAGCAGCTCCCTCCAGGGTAAGCTCCTCGGTGAGCAGTTCTTC.

The CDR3, as DNA: TGTGCCAGCAGAAGGGGTCGGGGCTACGAGCAGTACTTC. This codes for CASRRGRGYEQYF. The rearrangement uses TRBV28 and TRBJ2-7; D is tentatively TRBD1 or TRBD2 (5 bases each). Trimming took 6 bases from V and 3 from J, leaving 12 bases between them. CDR1 and CDR2 from the germline V gene are MDHEN and SYDVKM. This CDR3 is built from 13 residues. Filled out from reference TRBV28 and TRBJ2-7, the complete variable domain reads DVKVTQSSRYLVKRTGEKVFLECVQDMDHENMFWYRQDPGLGLRLIYFSYDVKMKEKGDIPEGYSVSREKKERFSLILESASTNQTSMYLCASRRGRGYEQYFGPGTRLTVT.

The rearrangement links TRBV6-6 to TRBJ2-2, with TRBD2 matching 12 bases. V lost 2 bases to trimming and J lost 5 bases; unmatched junction nucleotides: 0. The CDR3 is 15 amino acids. CDR1 and CDR2 from the germline V gene are MNHNY and SVGAGI (reference sequence). CDR3 nucleotides: TGTGCCAGCAGTTACACTAGCGGGGGGACCGGGGAGCTGTTTTTT. Amino acid sequence: CASSYTSGGTGELFF.

The chain employs TRBV5-4 and TRBJ2-3; TRBD2 matches 12 bases. The CDR3 totals 17 residues. CDR1 is SGHNT, CDR2 YYREEE, per germline (reference sequence). Unmatched junction bases numbered 8, after V lost 0 bases and J lost 6 bases. CDR3 sequence (DNA): TGTGCCAGCAGCTTGGCGGGAGGACTAGCGGGAACCGATACGCAGTATTTT. Translated: CASSLAGGLAGTDTQYF.

The chain has TRBV5-1 and TRBJ2-7, with D maybe TRBD1 (5 bases). This CDR3 has 15 residues. Germline V gene lookup returns CDR1 SGHRS and CDR2 YFSETQ. Trimming took off 2 bases at V and 0 bases at J, with 12 bases between the two ends. DNA of the CDR3: TGCGCCAGCAGCTTCGAAGGGGTAGGCTCCTACGAGCAGTACTTC. This translates into CASSFEGVGSYEQYF. The full variable domain, in which reference TRBV5-1 and TRBJ2-7 provide the parts outside the CDR3, is KAGVTQTPRYLIKTRGQQVTLSCSPISGHRSVSWYQQTPGQGLQFLFEYFSETQRNKGNFPGRFSGRQFSNSRSEMNVSTLELGDSALYLCASSFEGVGSYEQYFGPGTRLTVT.

In its sample, this clone was seen once. This chain links TRBV2 with TRBJ2-1; TRBD1 matches at 7 bases. CDR3 length equals 13 residues. Germline CDR1 reads SNHLY; CDR2 reads FYNNEI. Losses at the gene ends were 8 bases for V and 6 bases for J; bases not matched to a gene: 7. The CDR3 coding sequence is TGTGCCAGCTGCTACAGGGGATCCAATGAGCAGTTCTTC. It yields the protein CASCYRGSNEQFF.

This clone was recorded once. The chain carries TRBV11-1 and TRBJ2-1; D is possibly TRBD2 (5 bases). The CDR3 runs 15 residues. V lost 1 base, J lost 7 bases, and 14 bases lay in between. Germline V gives CDR1 SGHAT, CDR2 FQDESV (reference sequence). The CDR3 is CASSLEGDPGNEQFF. CDR3 in DNA: TGTGCCAGCAGCTTAGAAGGAGACCCGGGGAATGAGCAGTTCTTC.

The rearrangement links TRBV28 to TRBJ1-2; tentative D call: TRBD1 (5 bases). The V gene lost 4 bases and the J gene lost 12 bases, with 12 bases spanning the gap. Germline-derived CDR1 and CDR2 are MDHEN and SYDVKM. The CDR3 sequence is 11 residues long. CDR3 coding DNA: TGTGCCAGCAGTTCCCTGGGGCGTAACACCTTC. It translates to CASSSLGRNTF.

The V gene is TRBV10-2, the J gene TRBJ1-1, with 7 bases identical to TRBD1. Germline V CDR1 and CDR2: WSHSY, SAAADI. V was clipped by 2 bases and J by 5 bases; unmatched bases: 11. This CDR3 has 16 residues. The CDR3 reads CASSEPVGGKWTEAFF. For the CDR3, the DNA is TGCGCCAGCAGTGAGCCGGTAGGGGGCAAGTGGACTGAAGCTTTCTTT.

The V gene is TRBV19, the J gene TRBJ1-6; D unclear. The CDR3 runs 14 residues. The V and J ends lost 3 bases and 3 bases respectively, with 6 bases between them. Germline CDR1 and CDR2: LNHDA and SQIVND (reference sequence). CDR3 loop: CASSIGLYNSPLHF. DNA of the CDR3: TGTGCCAGTAGTATCGGCCTCTATAATTCACCCCTCCACTTT.

This clone has a handful of counts. In nucleotides, the CDR3 is TGTGCCAGCAGCTCGACAGGGTCCTCACCCCTCCACTTT. It codes for CASSSTGSSPLHF. The gene calls are TRBV7-2 and TRBJ1-6, with 7 bases fitting TRBD1. After removal of 4 bases from V and 10 bases from J, the junction contained 4 bases not matched to a gene. Germline V gene data show CDR1 as SGHTA and CDR2 as FQGNSA. The CDR3 is made up of 13 amino acids. Based on the CDR3 plus reference TRBV7-2 and TRBJ1-6, the full variable domain is GAGVSQSPSNKVTEKGKDVELRCDPISGHTALYWYRQSLGQGLEFLIYFQGNSAPDKSGLPSDRFSAERTGGSVSTLTIQRTQQEDSAVYLCASSSTGSSPLHFGNGTRLTVT.

The rearrangement joins TRBV19 to TRBJ2-1, with D uncertain. CDR3 length: 15 residues. V lost 8 bases to trimming and J lost 9 bases, with 23 bases between them. Germline-derived CDR1 and CDR2 are LNHDA and SQIVND (reference sequence). The CDR3 region has the DNA TGTGCCAGTTGCCTGCAGGCTAGTGGGATGGGTGAGCAGTTCTTC. Translation gives CASCLQASGMGEQFF.

V usage is TRBV27 and J usage is TRBJ2-7; a possible D gene is TRBD1 (6 bases). CDR1 and CDR2 (germline): MNHEY, SMNVEV (reference sequence). This CDR3 spans 14 amino acids. The germline V and J ends were trimmed by 2 bases and 2 bases, with 10 bases remaining between them. The CDR3 sequence: CASSLGDKTYEQYF. The CDR3 DNA follows: TGTGCCAGCAGTTTAGGGGACAAGACCTACGAGCAGTACTTC.

The chain is built from TRBV4-3 and TRBJ1-4; a possible D gene is TRBD1 (6 bases). The V end was cut by 0 bases, the J end by 6 bases, with 14 bases between. In germline, CDR1 is LGHNA, CDR2 YSLEER. The CDR3 spans 16 residues. The CDR3 region has the DNA TGCGCCAGCAGCCAAGAAGTACAGGGAAGGTATGAAAAACTGTTTTTT. Translating it yields CASSQEVQGRYEKLFF.

The chain couples TRBV5-1 to TRBJ2-3; D remains ambiguous. This CDR3 has 19 amino acids. With 0 bases removed from V and 0 bases from J, the gap between germline ends came to 20 bases. Germline lookup yields CDR1 SGHRS and CDR2 YFSETQ. The CDR3 DNA sequence: TGCGCCAGCAGCTTGGGTCTACTATCAGGTGCTCGGAGCACAGATACGCAGTATTTT. Its translation is CASSLGLLSGARSTDTQYF. The whole variable domain, filled in from reference TRBV5-1 and TRBJ2-3, reads KAGVTQTPRYLIKTRGQQVTLSCSPISGHRSVSWYQQTPGQGLQFLFEYFSETQRNKGNFPGRFSGRQFSNSRSEMNVSTLELGDSALYLCASSLGLLSGARSTDTQYFGPGTRLTVL.